Sequencing of this TCR beta chain was carried out in a study of T-cell memory formation after mild COVID-19. Using constant-segment primers, 5'RACE produced TCR alpha and TCR beta cDNA libraries carrying sample barcodes and UMIs. One entry per CDR3 protein, called by TCRdb with MiXCR from the 5' RACE reads. The table has 500,000 to 600,000 distinct CDR3 sequences, approximately 18% seen once; the top ten hold 9.5% to 15%. This CDR3 is built from 13 residues. Germline-derived CDR1 and CDR2 are SGHRS and YFSETQ. The V end was cut by 4 bases, the J end by 6 bases, with 11 bases between. Study-level points and caveats: In pre-infection memory, a portion of responding clones appeared, which suggested that cross-reactive memory joined.

This clonotype was detected only a few times. Its specificity is unknown. Sequenced sample: PBMCs or a T cell subset sorted from them (not recorded which). The sequence was collected from an adult woman who had mild COVID-19 (a few samples of this study predate the infection). Cell type and time point are not known. The chain has TRBV5-1 and TRBJ2-4; unclear D gene. CDR3: CASSSSSRNIQYF. CDR3 nucleotides: TGCGCCAGCAGCAGCTCCTCTAGAAACATTCAGTACTTC. Together with reference TRBV5-1 and TRBJ2-4, the CDR3 gives the full variable domain: KAGVTQTPRYLIKTRGQQVTLSCSPISGHRSVSWYQQTPGQGLQFLFEYFSETQRNKGNFPGRFSGRQFSNSRSEMNVSTLELGDSALYLCASSSSSRNIQYFGAGTRLSVL.